The entry below gives a single T cell receptor beta chain sequence along with its context. Its matching antigen is unknown. At one of its ends the junction is not consistent with the germline gene, which may arise from a read error. The data were obtained in a study of cytomegalovirus exposure and HLA in healthy donors. On the study more broadly: Drawn from HLA-typed donors, 80 million to 100 million unique TCRs were held in an early data release.

The study's findings and limits: An analysis was carried out later, and it reportedly showed fewer N-insertions in an Asian-associated ancestry cluster than the approximately 660-donor mean.

The CDR3 is made up of 13 amino acids. The germline CDR1 and CDR2 sequences are SSHAT and FNYEAQ (reference sequence). The primer mix had 60 Vbeta and 13 Jbeta primers. The repertoire was sequenced with immunoSEQ multiplex PCR; TCRdb's copy has only in-frame clones and lacks some. The sample contains some 110,000 clones, roughly 76% of which appear only once. The rearrangement uses TRBV7-7 and TRBJ1-5, with D possibly matching TRBD1 (6 bases). This sequence was found in a man between 45 and 60 years old in good health and CMV-seropositive. Sequenced input: PBMCs. The CDR3 loop is CASSAGVGQPQHF. CDR3 sequence (DNA): TGTGCTAGCAGCGCAGGGGTTGGTCAGCCCCAGCATTTT.